The rows below give T cell receptor beta chains drawn from one sample of a study of post-analysis software for immune sequencing data. Using its own MiXCR run on the PCR reads, TCRdb lists one record per CDR3 protein. The table has approximately 690,000 distinct CDR3 sequences, 59% seen once. The sequencing input was blood. The receptors originated from a girl aged 2 to 10 with multiple sclerosis. The CDR3 runs from the conserved cysteine through the conserved F or W. D genes are given only for firm matches. Size is omitted from some rows. Given values are once, few, many or a class for expanded clones.

clone_size,j_call,v_call,d_call,cdr3_aa,cdr3_nt
once,TRBJ2-1,TRBV28,-,CASSSPPPTSNEQFF,TGTGCCAGCAGTTCACCCCCACCGACTAGTAATGAGCAGTTCTTC
-,TRBJ2-5,TRBV5-1,TRBD1,CASSLEKQGETQYF,TGCGCCAGCAGCTTGGAAAAACAGGGGGAGACCCAGTACTTC
-,TRBJ2-3,TRBV5-6,TRBD1,CASSLVLGQGQVDTQYF,TGTGCCAGCAGCTTGGTGTTGGGACAGGGGCAGGTAGATACGCAGTATTTT
-,TRBJ1-1,TRBV24-1,-,CATSDEAFF,TGTGCCACCAGTGATGAAGCTTTCTTT
-,TRBJ2-7,TRBV12-3/TRBV12-4,TRBD1,CASSLGGWYEQYF,TGTGCCAGCAGTCTAGGGGGCTGGTACGAGCAGTACTTC
-,TRBJ2-3,TRBV20-1,TRBD2,CSARGRGGPDTQYF,TGCAGTGCTAGAGGTCGGGGGGGCCCAGATACGCAGTATTTT
few,TRBJ2-3,TRBV10-3,-,CAIRGGGRTDTQYF,TGTGCCATCAGAGGGGGGGGCCGCACAGATACGCAGTATTTT
few,TRBJ2-1,TRBV27,TRBD1,CASSPLTGSYNEQFF,TGTGCCAGCAGTCCACTGACAGGGTCCTACAATGAGCAGTTCTTC
-,TRBJ1-6,TRBV7-2,-,CASSSVRGSSSYNSPLHF,TGTGCCAGCAGCTCCGTGCGGGGCTCGAGCTCCTATAATTCACCCCTCCACTTT
few,TRBJ2-1,TRBV7-2,TRBD1,CASSSAQTGAFYNEQFF,TGTGCCAGCAGCTCAGCTCAGACAGGGGCTTTCTACAATGAGCAGTTCTTC
-,TRBJ2-3,TRBV20-1,-,CSAREGNTDTQYF,TGCAGTGCTAGAGAAGGGAACACAGATACGCAGTATTTT
-,TRBJ2-5,TRBV5-1,TRBD2,CASSLGMVAGEETQYF,TGCGCCAGCAGCTTGGGTATGGTCGCGGGAGAAGAGACCCAGTACTTC
-,TRBJ2-5,TRBV5-1,-,CASNGNTYQETQYF,TGCGCCAGCAACGGCAATACTTACCAAGAGACCCAGTACTTC
few,TRBJ2-7,TRBV7-2,-,CASSLSSIRLFEQYF,TGTGCCAGCAGCTTATCCTCCATCCGTCTTTTCGAGCAGTACTTC
-,TRBJ2-4,TRBV20-1,TRBD2,CSARSLRGEENIQYF,TGCAGTGCTAGGAGCTTGCGGGGGGAGGAAAACATTCAGTACTTC
once,TRBJ1-2,TRBV6-5,TRBD1,CASRLGQGGPYTF,TGTGCCAGCAGGCTCGGACAGGGGGGTCCCTACACCTTC
once,TRBJ1-2,TRBV4-1,-,CASSQVFPGAYHGYTF,TGCGCCAGCAGCCAAGTATTCCCCGGGGCCTACCATGGCTACACCTTC
-,TRBJ2-1,TRBV4-3,-,CASSQDGGGVYNEQFF,TGCGCCAGCAGCCAAGACGGGGGAGGAGTCTACAATGAGCAGTTCTTC
-,TRBJ1-1,TRBV12-3/TRBV12-4,-,CASSLGGPPSDTEAFF,TGTGCCAGCAGTTTAGGGGGTCCGCCGTCGGACACTGAAGCTTTCTTT
-,TRBJ1-2,TRBV29-1,TRBD1,CSVRDRGNYGYTF,TGCAGCGTTCGGGACAGGGGGAACTATGGCTACACCTTC
-,TRBJ2-1,TRBV4-3,-,CASSQDRGWNEQFF,TGCGCCAGCAGCCAAGATCGGGGGTGGAATGAGCAGTTCTTC
-,TRBJ2-3,TRBV5-1,-,CASSFNGVNTDTQYF,TGCGCCAGCAGCTTTAACGGAGTTAACACAGATACGCAGTATTTT
-,TRBJ2-7,TRBV5-5,-,CASSLGSGPDEQYF,TGTGCCAGCAGCCTAGGAAGTGGGCCGGACGAGCAGTACTTC
few,TRBJ2-7,TRBV5-1,-,CASSLRDGFYEQYF,TGCGCCAGCAGCTTGCGGGACGGATTCTACGAGCAGTACTTC
few,TRBJ1-1,TRBV12-3/TRBV12-4,-,CASNPGSGATNTEAFF,TGTGCCAGCAACCCCGGGTCAGGGGCGACAAACACTGAAGCTTTCTTT
-,TRBJ2-5,TRBV5-1,TRBD1,CASSFFDRDQETQYF,TGCGCCAGCAGCTTCTTCGACAGGGACCAAGAGACCCAGTACTTC
-,TRBJ2-1,TRBV5-1,TRBD2,CASSFISSGSSYNEQFF,TGCGCCAGCAGCTTCATCTCTAGCGGGAGCTCCTACAATGAGCAGTTCTTC
few,TRBJ1-5,TRBV20-1,TRBD1,CSARRDRDQPQHF,TGCAGTGCTCGCCGGGACAGAGATCAGCCCCAGCATTTT
-,TRBJ2-1,TRBV6-5,TRBD2,CAISYSIAGVANEQFF,TGTGCCATCAGTTACTCGATAGCGGGAGTGGCCAATGAGCAGTTCTTC
-,TRBJ2-1,TRBV5-1,TRBD1,CASSLETGGRDEQFF,TGCGCCAGCAGCTTGGAGACAGGGGGCAGGGATGAGCAGTTCTTC
many,TRBJ2-7,TRBV12-3/TRBV12-4,TRBD2,CASSLASGTWEQYF,TGTGCCAGCAGTTTGGCTAGCGGGACGTGGGAGCAGTACTTC
-,TRBJ2-1,TRBV20-1,TRBD2,CRATSGWGGHEQFF,TGCAGAGCGACTAGCGGGTGGGGTGGGCATGAGCAGTTCTTC
-,TRBJ2-1,TRBV29-1,-,CSANGQIYNEQFF,TGCAGCGCCAACGGACAGATCTACAATGAGCAGTTCTTC
-,TRBJ2-5,TRBV29-1,-,CSVPSVTAQETQYF,TGCAGCGTTCCCTCCGTGACAGCTCAAGAGACCCAGTACTTC
-,TRBJ2-7,TRBV7-6,-,CASSLGQMSSYEQYF,TGTGCCAGCAGCTTAGGACAGATGTCCTCCTACGAGCAGTACTTC
few,TRBJ1-5,TRBV19,-,CASSIVPGEGNQPQHF,TGTGCCAGTAGTATAGTGCCCGGGGAGGGCAATCAGCCCCAGCATTTT
-,TRBJ2-5,TRBV29-1,TRBD2,CSVVIAGQETQYF,TGCAGCGTTGTGATAGCGGGGCAAGAGACCCAGTACTTC
-,TRBJ2-1,TRBV20-1,-,CSASVWLANYNEQFF,TGCAGTGCTAGCGTCTGGCTAGCCAACTACAATGAGCAGTTCTTC
-,TRBJ2-6,TRBV4-3,-,CASSQGKTGVSGANALTF,TGCGCCAGCAGCCAAGGAAAGACAGGAGTCTCTGGGGCCAACGCCCTGACTTTC